The 15 T cell receptor beta chains given below trace back to one sample, sequenced in a study of blood T cell repertoires in COVID-19 (TCRdb year 2020). Library preparation employed the immunoSEQ multiplex PCR assay. In its TCRdb copy, this immuneACCESS table keeps in-frame sequences only and misses some clones. Where compared with another copy, unresolved V genes explain less than half of these, and the others have no known cause. In this sample the table shows about 260,000 clones, about nine tenths of which occur a single time. In total, the top ten clones hold roughly 1.6% of the sample. Source material: peripheral blood. The receptors were gathered from a woman aged 40 to 50 who had recovered from COVID-19.

This chain links TRBV5-5 with TRBJ2-2; tentatively, D is TRBD2 (7 bases). With 1 base removed from V and 5 bases from J, the gap between germline ends came to 15 bases. The CDR3 runs 16 residues. The germline CDR1 and CDR2 sequences are SGHKS and YYEKEE (reference sequence). The CDR3 DNA follows: TGTGCCAGCAGCTTGATTCGGGGGGCGGGGACCGGGGAGCTGTTTTTT. Protein sequence: CASSLIRGAGTGELFF.

The chain carries TRBV5-4 and TRBJ2-5; 7 nucleotides line up with TRBD2. The CDR3 loop spans 16 amino acids. The ends lost 5 bases at V and 3 bases at J; junction bases unmatched: 13. CDR1 is SGHNT and CDR2 is YYREEE in the germline V gene (reference sequence). This CDR3 is CASRALSGDVEETQYF. CDR3 coding DNA: TGTGCCAGCAGGGCTTTGAGCGGGGACGTCGAAGAGACCCAGTACTTC.

This chain uses TRBV11-2 with TRBJ1-5; D might be TRBD1 (5 bases). V lost 2 bases, J lost 1 base, and 15 bases lay in between. Germline-derived CDR1 and CDR2 are SGHAT and FQNNGV. This CDR3 spans 17 amino acids. CDR3 region: CASSLIAGVRSNQPQHF. The CDR3, as DNA: TGTGCCAGCAGCTTAATCGCGGGGGTGAGAAGCAATCAGCCCCAGCATTTT.

The chain uses TRBV5-1 and TRBJ2-1; a possible D gene is TRBD1 (6 bases). V was clipped by 2 bases and J by 7 bases, with 16 bases between them. The CDR3 contains 15 residues. Germline-derived CDR1 and CDR2 are SGHRS and YFSETQ. Here the CDR3 DNA reads TGCGCCAGCAGCTTACAGGGTGGGGGAGAAAATGAGCAGTTCTTC. It is translated as CASSLQGGGENEQFF. Full variable domain (remainder filled in from reference TRBV5-1 and TRBJ2-1): KAGVTQTPRYLIKTRGQQVTLSCSPISGHRSVSWYQQTPGQGLQFLFEYFSETQRNKGNFPGRFSGRQFSNSRSEMNVSTLELGDSALYLCASSLQGGGENEQFFGPGTRLTVL.

This rearrangement joins TRBV10-2 to TRBJ1-3; D call uncertain. This CDR3 is 16 amino acids long. Looked up from germline, CDR1 is WSHSY and CDR2 is SAAADI. Trimming took 0 bases from V and 0 from J, leaving 9 bases between them. The CDR3 sequence: CASSESAVSSGNTIYF. The CDR3 DNA reads as TGCGCCAGCAGTGAGTCGGCGGTCTCCTCTGGAAACACCATATATTTT.

V gene TRBV13 combines with J gene TRBJ2-2, with 7 bases aligning to TRBD1. The CDR3 has 16 residues. Trimming took 4 bases from V and 1 from J; bases not matched to a gene: 6. Germline V gene sequence: CDR1 PRHDT, CDR2 FYEKMQ (reference sequence). The CDR3 spells CASSSPWTGNTGELFF. CDR3 coding DNA: TGTGCCAGCAGCTCCCCATGGACAGGGAACACCGGGGAGCTGTTTTTT. The full variable domain, its missing parts supplied by reference TRBV13 and TRBJ2-2, is AAGVIQSPRHLIKEKRETATLKCYPIPRHDTVYWYQQGPGQDPQFLISFYEKMQSDKGSIPDRFSAQQFSDYHSELNMSSLELGDSALYFCASSSPWTGNTGELFFGEGSRLTVL.

The rearrangement uses TRBV5-1 and TRBJ1-1, with TRBD1 matching over 11 bases. Germline V gene data show CDR1 as SGHRS and CDR2 as YFSETQ. The CDR3 length is 13 residues. The junction had 2 bases not matched to a gene; V was cut back by 7 bases and J by 3 bases. As DNA, the CDR3 is TGCGCCAGCGAGGGACAGGGGGACACTGAAGCTTTCTTT. The encoded protein is CASEGQGDTEAFF.

This chain connects TRBV6-4 to TRBJ1-1, with D perhaps TRBD1 (5 bases). Trimming shortened V by 5 bases and J by 4 bases, and 11 bases separated the two germline ends. The CDR3 contains 13 residues. The germline CDR1 and CDR2 sequences are MRHNA and SNTAGT. CDR3 sequence (DNA): TGTGCCAGCAGTTCCCAGGGAGGCACTGAAGCTTTCTTT. It specifies CASSSQGGTEAFF.

The V gene is TRBV9, the J gene TRBJ2-7; TRBD1 aligns across 8 bases. The CDR3 length is 14 residues. Germline CDR1 and CDR2: SGDLS and YYNGEE. V was clipped by 2 bases and J by 3 bases; unmatched bases: 4. CDR3 in DNA: TGTGCCAGCAGCGTGGGGGACAGGTTCTACGAGCAGTACTTC. Protein product: CASSVGDRFYEQYF.

V gene TRBV5-6 combines with J gene TRBJ2-6; the match to TRBD1 covers 8 bases. The germline V gene has CDR1 SGHDT and CDR2 YYEEEE. Trimming cost V 3 bases and J 0 bases; bases outside gene matches: 5. The CDR3 loop spans 17 amino acids. The CDR3 nucleotides read TGTGCCAGCAGCTCCGGGACAGGCCTCTCTGGGGCCAACGTCCTGACTTTC. Translated, it gives CASSSGTGLSGANVLTF.

V gene TRBV30 combines with J gene TRBJ2-5, with a weak D call TRBD1 (5 bases). V lost 1 base to trimming and J lost 5 bases, with 11 bases between them. The CDR3 has 13 residues. Per germline, CDR1 GTSNPN and CDR2 SVGIG (reference sequence). The CDR3 sequence is CAWSGQIRETQYF. The CDR3 coding sequence is TGTGCCTGGAGTGGACAGATCAGGGAGACCCAGTACTTC.

In its sample, this clone was seen once. The chain is built from TRBV10-3 and TRBJ2-3; weak D call: TRBD1 (6 bases). Germline V lookup: CDR1 ENHRY, CDR2 SYGVKD. Trimming pared 7 bases from V and 6 bases from J, leaving 14 bases between. The CDR3 has 13 amino acids. In DNA form, the CDR3 reads TGTGCCATCATGGGGGCCCGAGCGGATACGCAGTATTTT. This encodes CAIMGARADTQYF.

The chain's CDR3 is CASSYSTPALWEQYF. CDR3 in DNA: TGTGCCAGCAGTTATAGCACTCCAGCTTTGTGGGAGCAGTACTTC. The chain is built from TRBV6-6 and TRBJ2-7, with unresolved D. This CDR3 is built from 15 residues. Germline lookup yields CDR1 MNHNY and CDR2 SVGAGI (reference sequence). The V gene lost 3 bases and the J gene lost 7 bases, with 19 bases spanning the gap.

About this clone: The same CDR3 arises from other DNA sequences in this sample as well. V usage is TRBV5-1 and J usage is TRBJ2-5, with 11 bases that match TRBD1. The germline V gene has CDR1 SGHRS and CDR2 YFSETQ. The CDR3 covers 14 residues. Trimming cost V 4 bases and J 4 bases; bases outside gene matches: 3. CDR3 DNA: TGCGCCAGCAGCGGGGGACAGGGGGGAGAGACCCAGTACTTC. As protein: CASSGGQGGETQYF.

The chain couples TRBV5-6 to TRBJ1-1, with 10 bases identical to TRBD1. The germline V gene has CDR1 SGHDT and CDR2 YYEEEE. Unmatched junction bases numbered 3, after V lost 0 bases and J lost 10 bases. This CDR3 comprises 13 residues. The CDR3 spells CASSLAGTGVAFF. CDR3 nucleotide sequence: TGTGCCAGCAGCTTGGCCGGGACAGGGGTAGCTTTCTTT.